This TCR beta chain was documented in a study of T cells after yellow fever vaccination (dated 2019 in TCRdb). Describing the broader study: The SMART-Seq v4 Ultra Low Input RNA kit was used to prepare libraries from fractions with low cell numbers. To follow T-cell clones before and after both primary and booster YFV17D yellow fever vaccination, bulk TCR alpha and beta repertoires underwent longitudinal sequencing. Two healthy male donors made up the cohort, one aged 18 to 30 years and the other aged 30 to 40 years. Blood samples were taken at several timepoints before and after primary and secondary immunization, and bulk PBMC replicates and cell subsets were isolated.

The germline V gene gives CDR1 as KGHSH and CDR2 as LQKENI. From the cysteine up to the phenylalanine, the CDR3 has a length of 15 residues. The only DNA kept is the CDR3, 45 bases in frame from the first base. V sheds 8 bases and J sheds 3 bases, leaving 20 bases between their ends. The instrument given in TCRdb is Illumina NovaSeq 6000. Synthesis of TCR cDNA relied on 5'RACE template switching, a step that introduced a universal primer site along with unique molecular identifiers. Priming for cDNA synthesis came from both the TCR alpha and TCR beta constant segments. Libraries were amplified in two PCR steps, with sample barcodes and sequencing adapters added in the second step. Libraries were sequenced on Illumina HiSeq 2500 (2x100 bp) or NovaSeq (2x150 bp). As for the original processing: MIGEC handled demultiplexing of reads and collapsing into UMI consensus sequences, while MiXCR performed V(D)J alignment. Vaccine-responding clonotypes were defined with edgeR using replicate PBMC samples, requiring FDR below 0.01 and a log2 fold change above 5 up to day 15. Each bulk clonotype was labeled CD4 or CD8 based on which sequenced repertoire, CD4 or CD8, contained the clonotype at higher abundance. TCRdb reprocessing: public reads trimmed at Q25 with fastp, clones called with MiXCR, in-frame beta chains kept. Rows are combined by CDR3 protein, so each entry shows the most common genes and DNA. TCRdb, not the original authors, processed these V and J calls. For this sample there are 180,000 or so distinct CDR3 sequences; 11% appear just once. The top ten clones comprise around 34% of the sample.

Read against the paper, the sample's treatment or condition label means: live attenuated yellow fever vaccine strain. A standard Ficoll-Paque protocol was used to isolate PBMCs from peripheral blood. Dynabeads CD4 and CD8 positive selection kits were used to isolate the CD4 and CD8 T-cell fractions. TriZol was used to extract RNA from bulk PBMCs, CD4 and CD8 fractions, and dextramer-positive and dextramer-negative fractions. Results the study describes overall, beyond this receptor: Compared with the primary T-cell response, the secondary T-cell response was faster but weaker, reaching its peak on day 5 rather than on day 15. FACS-sorted repertoires could contain abundant contaminating clonotypes from the bulk population, so computational filtering was required. Only two donors were included in the study, so the extent to which the findings can be generalized is limited. Most clones expanded after primary vaccination (around 96% of CD4 and approximately 86% of CD8) were re-detected after the booster, suggesting that broad memory maintenance occurred. A small share of clonotypes occurred in both CD4 and CD8 compartments, likely arising from convergent recombination.

This clonotype has only a few counts. The clone's antigen remains unknown. There are no base qualities to consult, and no much larger clone falls within one base. Recombination joined TRBV18 with TRBJ2-7; the D gene is perhaps TRBD2, from 7 matching bases. This TCR was sampled from a man aged 18 to 29 who received the YFV17D yellow fever vaccine. The sequences come from CD8+ T cells sorted from PBMCs, collected 15 days after the yellow fever booster vaccination. Here the CDR3 is given as CASGEGGATYYEQYF. The base sequence is TGTGCCAGCGGGGAAGGGGGGGCTACATACTACGAGCAGTACTTC.